These T cell receptor beta chains were read from a single sample in a study of blood T cells in healthy people across ages. TCRdb itself ran the 5' RACE reads through MiXCR, one entry per CDR3 protein. The table shows roughly 930,000 distinct CDR3 sequences, with approximately 49% occurring only once. The sample consisted of blood. The receptors here all came from a man younger than 40 in good health. The CDR3 runs from the conserved cysteine through the conserved F or W. The order of the fields is V gene, D gene, clone size, J gene, CDR3 protein, CDR3 DNA. D genes are given only for firm matches. Not every row has a clone size; where given, it reads once, few, many or a size class.

v_gene: TRBV7-2
d_gene: TRBD2
abundance: few
j_gene: TRBJ2-1
CDR3aa: CASSSGLAGVQISAGDEQFF
CDR3nt: TGTGCCAGCAGCTCCGGACTAGCGGGGGTTCAAATAAGCGCGGGGGATGAGCAGTTCTTC

v_gene: TRBV4-1
d_gene: .
abundance: .
j_gene: TRBJ2-7
CDR3aa: CASSQQGSAPNYEQYF
CDR3nt: TGCGCCAGCAGCCAACAGGGCTCGGCCCCCAACTACGAGCAGTACTTC

v_gene: TRBV3-1
d_gene: .
abundance: .
j_gene: TRBJ2-7
CDR3aa: CASSPGETLGYEQYF
CDR3nt: TGTGCCAGCAGCCCCGGGGAAACCCTCGGGTACGAGCAGTACTTC

v_gene: TRBV20-1
d_gene: .
abundance: .
j_gene: TRBJ1-2
CDR3aa: CSAREPTNYGCTF
CDR3nt: TGCAGTGCTAGAGAACCGACGAACTATGGCTGCACCTTC

v_gene: TRBV7-3
d_gene: .
abundance: few
j_gene: TRBJ2-1
CDR3aa: CASSLGWAPNEQFF
CDR3nt: TGTGCCAGCAGCTTAGGGTGGGCACCCAATGAGCAGTTCTTC

v_gene: TRBV5-1
d_gene: TRBD1
abundance: .
j_gene: TRBJ2-3
CDR3aa: CASSLDPGTVTDTQYF
CDR3nt: TGCGCCAGCAGCTTGGACCCCGGGACAGTCACAGATACGCAGTATTTT

v_gene: TRBV7-9
d_gene: .
abundance: .
j_gene: TRBJ2-1
CDR3aa: CASSFPVQGEDYNEQFF
CDR3nt: TGTGCCAGCAGCTTCCCCGTACAGGGAGAGGATTACAATGAGCAGTTCTTC

v_gene: TRBV4-1
d_gene: .
abundance: few
j_gene: TRBJ1-2
CDR3aa: CASSQDPGGALYGYTF
CDR3nt: TGCGCCAGCAGCCAAGACCCCGGGGGCGCACTTTATGGCTACACCTTC

v_gene: TRBV20-1
d_gene: .
abundance: many
j_gene: TRBJ1-5
CDR3aa: CSAAARGNRHSNQPQHF
CDR3nt: TGCAGTGCCGCGGCCCGGGGCAACAGACATAGCAATCAGCCCCAGCATTTT

v_gene: TRBV7-9
d_gene: .
abundance: few
j_gene: TRBJ2-3
CDR3aa: CASLRGLGTDTQYF
CDR3nt: TGTGCCAGCCTGAGGGGTCTAGGCACAGATACGCAGTATTTT

v_gene: TRBV6-5
d_gene: .
abundance: few
j_gene: TRBJ1-6
CDR3aa: CASSYQGVRSQYNSPLHF
CDR3nt: TGTGCCAGCAGTTACCAAGGGGTGAGGTCCCAATATAATTCACCCCTCCACTTT

v_gene: TRBV20-1
d_gene: TRBD1
abundance: few
j_gene: TRBJ1-6
CDR3aa: CSASGQGPYNSPLHF
CDR3nt: TGCAGTGCTAGCGGACAGGGCCCCTATAATTCACCCCTCCACTTT

v_gene: TRBV29-1
d_gene: TRBD1
abundance: few
j_gene: TRBJ1-1
CDR3aa: CSVETGMNTEAFF
CDR3nt: TGCAGCGTTGAGACAGGGATGAACACTGAAGCTTTCTTT